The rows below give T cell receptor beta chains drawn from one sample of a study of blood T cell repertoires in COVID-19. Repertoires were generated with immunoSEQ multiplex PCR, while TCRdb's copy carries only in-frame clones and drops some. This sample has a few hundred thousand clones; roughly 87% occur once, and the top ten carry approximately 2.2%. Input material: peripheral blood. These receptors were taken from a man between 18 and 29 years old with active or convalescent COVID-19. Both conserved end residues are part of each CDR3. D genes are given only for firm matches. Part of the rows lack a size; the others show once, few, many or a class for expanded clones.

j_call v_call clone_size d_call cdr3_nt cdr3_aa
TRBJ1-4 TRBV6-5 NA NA TGTGCCAGCACCGTGACAAACCATGAGAATGAAAAACTGTTTTTT CASTVTNHENEKLFF
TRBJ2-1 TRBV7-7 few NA TGTGCCAGCAGCCGCACGGCCGGAGTGGGTCATGAGCAGTTCTTC CASSRTAGVGHEQFF
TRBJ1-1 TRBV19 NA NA TGTGCCAGTAGTATAGCTCCGACAGTTTCCACTGAAGCTTTCTTT CASSIAPTVSTEAFF
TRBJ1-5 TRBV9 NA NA TGTGCCAGCAGTACAGGGTTAAATCAGCCCCAGCATTTT CASSTGLNQPQHF
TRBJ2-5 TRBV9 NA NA TGTGCCAGCAGCGTAGGCCCGGGGGTGGAGACCCAGTACTTC CASSVGPGVETQYF
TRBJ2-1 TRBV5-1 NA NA TGCGCCAGCAGCTTGGCAGGAAACAATGAGCAGTTCTTC CASSLAGNNEQFF
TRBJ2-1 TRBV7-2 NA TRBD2 TGTGCCAGCAGCGAAGGACTAGCGGGAGATCCTTTGTACAATGAGCAGTTCTTC CASSEGLAGDPLYNEQFF
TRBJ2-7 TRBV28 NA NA TGTGCCAGCAGCTGGAGCTTATACGAGCAGTACTTC CASSWSLYEQYF
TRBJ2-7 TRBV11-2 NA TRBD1 TGTGCCAGCAGCTCTCAGGGGGCGCTCCGCGAGCAGTACTTC CASSSQGALREQYF
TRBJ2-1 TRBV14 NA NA TGTGCCAGCAGCCAAGATGAACAGTACACCTTCAACGATGAGCAGTTCTTC CASSQDEQYTFNDEQFF
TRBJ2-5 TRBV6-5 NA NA TGTGCCAGCAGTTACTCGTTGGTAGGAGGAGGAGAGACCCAGTACTTC CASSYSLVGGGETQYF
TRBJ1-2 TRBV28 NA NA TGTGCCAGCAGTTTAGGGGGGAATATCTATGGCTACACCTTC CASSLGGNIYGYTF
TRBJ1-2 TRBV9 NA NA TGTGCCAGCAGCGGAACCGGGTCTTACTATGGCTACACCTTC CASSGTGSYYGYTF
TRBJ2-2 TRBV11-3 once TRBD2 TGTGCCAGCAGGCCCGGACTAGGGGATGCCGGGGAGCTGTTTTTT CASRPGLGDAGELFF
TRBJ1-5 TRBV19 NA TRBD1 TGTGCCAGTAAGGACAGGGGGCTGCTTAGCAATCAGCCCCAGCATTTT CASKDRGLLSNQPQHF
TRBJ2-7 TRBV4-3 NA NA TGCGCCAGCAGCCAAGACTCTACCTACGAGCAGTACTTC CASSQDSTYEQYF
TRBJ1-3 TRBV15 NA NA TGTGCCACCAGAGATAGCTCTGGAAACACCATATATTTT CATRDSSGNTIYF
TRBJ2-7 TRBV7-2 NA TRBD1 TGTGCCAGCAGCTTGACAGGGCTCGAGCAGTACTTC CASSLTGLEQYF
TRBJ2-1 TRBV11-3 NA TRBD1 TGTGCCAGCAGAACCCGGGACAGGGTTCGCAATGAGCAGTTCTTC CASRTRDRVRNEQFF
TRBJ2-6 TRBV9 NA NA TGTGCCAGCAGCGTAGTAGGGGCTGGGGCCAACGTCCTGACTTTC CASSVVGAGANVLTF
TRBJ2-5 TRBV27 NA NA TGTGCCAGCAGTTTACGCAGACAAGAGACCCAGTACTTC CASSLRRQETQYF
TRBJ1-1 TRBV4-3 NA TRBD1 TGCGCCAGCAGCCAAGGACAGGGCGACACTGAAGCTTTCTTT CASSQGQGDTEAFF
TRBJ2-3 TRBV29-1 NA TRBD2 TGCAGCGTTGAGACTAGCTGGGGAGATACGCAGTATTTT CSVETSWGDTQYF
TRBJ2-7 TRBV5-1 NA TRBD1 TGCGCCAGCAGCGACCCCGGACAGGGAGTCGTCGAGCAGTACTTC CASSDPGQGVVEQYF
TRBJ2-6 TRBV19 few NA TGTGCCAGTACCCCCTCCCCTGGGGCCAACGTCCTGACTTTC CASTPSPGANVLTF
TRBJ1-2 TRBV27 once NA TGTGCCAGCAGTTCGCTCGGGGGGATGGCATTCTATGGCTACACCTTC CASSSLGGMAFYGYTF
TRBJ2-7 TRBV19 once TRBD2 TGTGCCAGTAGTGTCGGACTAGCGGGGGGTCCCTACGAGCAGTACTTC CASSVGLAGGPYEQYF
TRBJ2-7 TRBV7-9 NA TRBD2 TGTGCCGGCAGCTTAGAGGGAGGGGGACTAGCACCCTACGAGCAGTACTTC CAGSLEGGGLAPYEQYF
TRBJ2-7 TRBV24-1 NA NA TGTGCCACCAGTGACCCCAGAAGGGGGTCAACTTACGAGCAGTACTTC CATSDPRRGSTYEQYF
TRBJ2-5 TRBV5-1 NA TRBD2 TGCGCCAGCAGCTTGGGTATATCGGGACTACGAAGGGGAGAGACCCAGTACTTC CASSLGISGLRRGETQYF
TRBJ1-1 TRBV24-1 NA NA TGTGCCACCATGGCCGAATCGAACACTGAAGCTTTCTTT CATMAESNTEAFF
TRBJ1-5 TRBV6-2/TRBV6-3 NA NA TGTGCCAGCAGTTTACTATTCCCAAATCAGCCCCAGCATTTT CASSLLFPNQPQHF
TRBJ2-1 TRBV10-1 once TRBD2 TGCGCCAGCAGTGAGGTAGCGGGACCCTACAATGAGCAGTTCTTC CASSEVAGPYNEQFF
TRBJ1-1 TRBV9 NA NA TGTGCCAGCACTCCCCAAGGGGCGAACACTGAAGCTTTCTTT CASTPQGANTEAFF
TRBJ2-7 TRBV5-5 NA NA TGTGCCAGCAGCTTTGATCGAGGGACCTACGAGCAGTACTTC CASSFDRGTYEQYF
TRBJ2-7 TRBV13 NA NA TGTGCCAGCAGCTTGGGGCTAGTTCCCTACGAGCAGTACTTC CASSLGLVPYEQYF
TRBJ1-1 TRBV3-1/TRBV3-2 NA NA TGTGCCAGCAGCCAAGTTGGGAGGACGGGAGAAGCTTTCTTT CASSQVGRTGEAFF
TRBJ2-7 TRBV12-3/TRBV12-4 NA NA TGTGCCAGCAGTTTAGTCGCCAGCGGGGAGCAGTACTTC CASSLVASGEQYF
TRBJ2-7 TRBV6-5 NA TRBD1 TGTGCCAGCAGCCAATACAGGGGGCTTGAGCAGTACTTC CASSQYRGLEQYF